This entry concerns a single T cell receptor beta chain. Its specificity is not known. The data stem from a study of T-cell reconstitution after alpha-beta-depleted transplantation in children. Regarding the study as a whole: Newly generated T cells supplied most T-cell counts and diversity one year post-transplant. Recipient T cells and thymic progenitors that survived were the source of the high TCRbeta diversity seen at day 60 in some patients. In patients about two months after transplant, alpha-beta T cells reportedly arose from several hundred expanded graft clones.

During its preparation, the TCRbeta library received unique molecular identifiers. A single record per CDR3 protein comes from TCRdb applying MiXCR to the PCR reads. The profile shows 40,000 to 55,000 distinct CDR3 sequences, around 9.2% of them singletons. The sample was PBMCs, mostly from graft donor cells, taken 60 days after TCRalphabeta/CD19-depleted stem cell transplant. The source is a male patient aged 2-15 years who had a stem cell transplant for chronic granulomatous disease, so the T cells may come from the graft donor.

For the CDR3, the DNA is TGCAGTGCTAGCCCTTTTTCCGCGACTAGCGGGAGTACAGAGACCCAGTACTTC. It translates to CSASPFSATSGSTETQYF. The chain employs TRBV20-1 and TRBJ2-5, with 12 bases matching TRBD2. The V gene's germline CDR1 is DFQATT and CDR2 SNEGSKA (reference sequence). V shed 3 bases and J 4 bases; nucleotides not matched to a gene: 15. The CDR3 extends over 18 amino acids.